This T cell receptor beta chain was profiled in a study of T-cell memory formation after mild COVID-19. Regarding the study as a whole: A balance of CD4 and CD8 characterized clones contracting day 15 to 85, whereas later expanders leaned CD4+.

5'RACE with constant-segment primers built TCRalpha and TCRbeta cDNA libraries with UMIs. One entry per CDR3 protein, called by TCRdb with MiXCR from the 5' RACE reads. The sample lists more than 110,000 distinct CDR3 sequences, more than 13% seen once, with about 29% in the top ten. This clonotype has only a few counts. Its target is not known. Germline values: CDR1 MNHEY, CDR2 SVGEGT. V was cut by 8 bases and J by 3 bases, with 14 bases left in between. This CDR3 region has 13 residues. This chain uses TRBV6-2 or TRBV6-3 with TRBJ2-7; D unresolved. The receptor was derived from an adult woman who had mild COVID-19 (a few samples of this study predate the infection). Cell type and time point are not known. Sequencing used PBMCs or a T cell subset sorted from them (not recorded which). CDR3 sequence (DNA): TGTGCCAGCGTTTCGCCAATGAACTACGAGCAGTACTTC. It specifies CASVSPMNYEQYF.